A selection of T cell receptor beta chains follows, all from one sample in a study of Ad26.COV2.S vaccination and SARS-CoV-2 variants. Clones were read by immunoSEQ multiplex PCR, and TCRdb kept only the in-frame ones, dropping some. This sample has over 300,000 clones; 83% occur once, and the top ten carry about 8%. The sequences come from peripheral blood, collected in a trial of Ad26.COV2.S vaccine versus placebo. The receptors shown here come from a person aged 18-65 years who received the Ad26.COV2.S COVID-19 vaccine or a placebo. Both conserved end residues are part of each CDR3. Fields, in order: V gene, clone size, D gene, CDR3 length, J gene, CDR3 DNA, CDR3 protein. The D gene is left open where the match is weak. Size values are once, few and many counts, or a class for expanded clones, and some rows have none.

TRBV15	NA	NA	13	TRBJ2-2	TGTGCCACCAGCAGAGGAAGCAGCGGGGAGCTGTTTTTT	CATSRGSSGELFF
TRBV3-1/TRBV3-2	NA	NA	19	TRBJ2-3	TGTGCCAGCAGCCGGCCCTCCCGTTCCACCGAGACCAACACAGATACGCAGTATTTT	CASSRPSRSTETNTDTQYF
TRBV5-4	NA	TRBD1	13	TRBJ1-2	TGTGCCAGCAGCTCGGGACAGGGGGATGGCTACACCTTC	CASSSGQGDGYTF
TRBV18	NA	TRBD1	14	TRBJ2-7	TGTGCCAGCTCACCCGACAGGGAATTGTACGAGCAGTACTTC	CASSPDRELYEQYF
TRBV4-1	few	NA	15	TRBJ1-2	TGCGCCAGCAGCCAAGGACCTTGGGGGGAAGATGGCTACACCTTC	CASSQGPWGEDGYTF
TRBV10-3	NA	NA	15	TRBJ2-2	TGTGCCATCAGTGAGCTTTGGGTGGGCACCGGGGAGCTGTTTTTT	CAISELWVGTGELFF
TRBV2	NA	TRBD2	14	TRBJ2-7	TGTGCCAGCAGGGCTCCTAGCGGGGGGAACGAGCAGTACTTC	CASRAPSGGNEQYF
TRBV9	NA	TRBD2	14	TRBJ2-1	TGTGCCAGCAGCGTAGAGGGACTAGTTCCTGAGCAGTTCTTC	CASSVEGLVPEQFF
TRBV5-1	NA	NA	14	TRBJ2-3	TGCGCCAGCAGCTCCCTAGAGAGCACAGATACGCAGTATTTT	CASSSLESTDTQYF
TRBV3-1/TRBV3-2	NA	NA	15	TRBJ2-6	TGTGCCAGCAGCCAAGGCTCAAGGAGGGCCAACGTCCTGACTTTC	CASSQGSRRANVLTF
TRBV7-7	NA	TRBD1	15	TRBJ1-5	TGTGCCAGCAGCTTTGACAGGGGGCTCGGTCAGCCCCAGCATTTT	CASSFDRGLGQPQHF
TRBV9	NA	NA	15	TRBJ2-1	TGTGCCAGCAGCGTACAGGCTAGCTCCTACAATGAGCAGTTCTTC	CASSVQASSYNEQFF
TRBV7-6	NA	NA	14	TRBJ1-2	TGTGCCAGCAGCTCCATAGAGGGGCTATATGGCTACACCTTC	CASSSIEGLYGYTF
TRBV11-3	NA	NA	12	TRBJ2-5	TGTGCCAGCAGCTCCACACAAGAGACCCAGTACTTC	CASSSTQETQYF
TRBV2	NA	NA	15	TRBJ2-2	TGTGCCAGCAGTGTAGACAGCACGAACACCGGGGAGCTGTTTTTT	CASSVDSTNTGELFF
TRBV7-8	NA	NA	21	TRBJ1-6	TGTGCCAGCAGCTTAAGAAAGGGAAAGACAGGATTTTACTCCTATAATTCACCCCTCCACTTT	CASSLRKGKTGFYSYNSPLHF
TRBV27	NA	TRBD2	17	TRBJ2-7	TGTGCCAGCAGTTACCGGCCTCCTAGCGGGGTGGCCTACGAGCAGTACTTC	CASSYRPPSGVAYEQYF
TRBV5-4	NA	TRBD1	13	TRBJ2-7	TGTGCCAGCAGCTCCCAGACAGGGCGTGAGCAGTACTTC	CASSSQTGREQYF
TRBV10-3	NA	NA	18	TRBJ1-5	TGTGCCATCAGTGAGTCGGTTTGGGGCAGGGGAAACAATCAGCCCCAGCATTTT	CAISESVWGRGNNQPQHF
TRBV12-3/TRBV12-4	NA	NA	13	TRBJ1-2	TGTGCCAGCAGGGCGGGACGGAGCTATGGCTACACCTTC	CASRAGRSYGYTF
TRBV19	NA	NA	14	TRBJ1-5	TGTGCCAGTAGTAACTCGGCAGCCGATCAGCCCCAGCATTTT	CASSNSAADQPQHF
TRBV7-9	once	NA	14	TRBJ2-2	TGTGCCAGCAGCCCCCGAGTCAACACCGGGGAGCTGTTTTTT	CASSPRVNTGELFF
TRBV7-9	NA	NA	13	TRBJ2-5	TGTGCCAGCAGCTCGTATCCCTCAGAGACCCAGTACTTC	CASSSYPSETQYF
TRBV6-5	NA	NA	14	TRBJ2-5	TGTGCCAGCAGTTACTCGCCGGGACCTTTGACCCAGTACTTC	CASSYSPGPLTQYF
TRBV19	NA	NA	15	TRBJ2-7	TGTGCCAGTAGTGTCCGACAGGCTAGCTCCTACGAGCAGTACTTC	CASSVRQASSYEQYF
TRBV7-2	NA	TRBD2	18	TRBJ2-2	TGTGCCAGCAGCATCGGACTAGCGGGGGGGCTACGGACCGGGGAGCTGTTTTTT	CASSIGLAGGLRTGELFF
TRBV5-4	NA	NA	15	TRBJ2-2	TGTGCCAGCAGCTCGAAGGACAAGAACACCGGGGAGCTGTTTTTT	CASSSKDKNTGELFF
TRBV10-3	NA	TRBD2	13	TRBJ2-7	TGTGCCATCGGTCTAGCGGGAGATGAAGAGCAGTACTTC	CAIGLAGDEEQYF
TRBV27	NA	NA	13	TRBJ1-2	TGTGCCAGCAGTCCTAGAGAGGGAGGAGGCTACACCTTC	CASSPREGGGYTF
TRBV6-5	NA	NA	14	TRBJ1-2	TGTGCCAGCAGCCAGGCCCAGAACTCAGGGAGACACACCTTC	CASSQAQNSGRHTF
TRBV6-2/TRBV6-3	NA	NA	15	TRBJ2-6	TGTGCCAGCAGTTACGAGGGGTCTGGGGCCAACGTCCTGACTTTC	CASSYEGSGANVLTF
TRBV4-1	NA	TRBD2	18	TRBJ2-5	TGCGCCAGCAGCCCTGGACTAGCGGGAGGGCCGAGGCAAGAGACCCAGTACTTC	CASSPGLAGGPRQETQYF
TRBV1	few	NA	14	TRBJ2-3	TGCACCAGCCGACGACCCCGAGGCACAGATACGCAGTATTTT	CTSRRPRGTDTQYF
TRBV2	NA	TRBD1	16	TRBJ2-6	TGTGCCAGCAGGGGGGACAGGTCTTCTGGGGCCAACGTCCTGACTTTC	CASRGDRSSGANVLTF
TRBV5-1	NA	TRBD2	14	TRBJ2-2	TGCGCCAGCCGGGGACTAGCGGGGAACGGGGAGCTGTTTTTT	CASRGLAGNGELFF
TRBV10-3	NA	TRBD1	12	TRBJ1-1	TGTGCCATAAGGACAGGGGGCACTGAAGCTTTCTTT	CAIRTGGTEAFF
TRBV27	NA	TRBD2	15	TRBJ2-7	TGTGCCAGCAGCCCGGGACTAGCGGCTACCTACGAGCAGTACTTC	CASSPGLAATYEQYF
TRBV12-3/TRBV12-4	NA	NA	13	TRBJ1-1	TGTGCCAGCATTGCGGGCGGGGACACTGAAGCTTTCTTT	CASIAGGDTEAFF
TRBV27	NA	TRBD1	13	TRBJ2-2	TGTGCCAGCAGTCTCACAGGGGCCGGGGAGCTGTTTTTT	CASSLTGAGELFF
TRBV11-3	NA	NA	15	TRBJ1-2	TGTGCCAGCAGCCCGTCAAGGGACGGGGGCGATGGCTACACCTTC	CASSPSRDGGDGYTF
TRBV6-5	once	TRBD1	15	TRBJ2-1	TGTGCCAGCAGGGACGAGCGGGACAGGGTTAATGAGCAGTTCTTC	CASRDERDRVNEQFF
TRBV12-3/TRBV12-4	once	NA	10	TRBJ1-2	TGTGCCAAGCTAGTGGGGAGAAGAACCTTC	CAKLVGRRTF
TRBV3-1/TRBV3-2	NA	TRBD2	15	TRBJ2-1	TGTGCCAGCAGCCCCCTAGGCGGGGGAAGGAATGAGCAGTTCTTC	CASSPLGGGRNEQFF
TRBV5-4	once	TRBD1	16	TRBJ1-1	TGTGCCAGCAGCTCCTCGATTGGACAGGGTTTCATTGAAGCTTTCTTT	CASSSSIGQGFIEAFF
TRBV5-4	few	TRBD1	15	TRBJ1-2	TGTGCCAGCAGCCCAGGGGACAGGATTAACTATGGCTACACCTTC	CASSPGDRINYGYTF